These 13 T cell receptor beta chains were sequenced from one sample in a study of T-cell reconstitution after alpha-beta-depleted transplantation in children. Findings and caveats of the study: Approximately two months post-transplant, alpha-beta T cells reportedly originated from several hundred expanded graft clones.

Preparing the TCRbeta library involved the use of unique molecular identifiers. Each CDR3 protein gets one entry after TCRdb re-called the PCR reads with MiXCR. The sample consists of 25,000 to 35,000 distinct CDR3 sequences, less than 8.5% of them appearing once. Their specific antigens are unknown. This sample comprised peripheral blood, obtained 60 days after TCRalphabeta/CD19-depleted stem cell transplant. The receptor set was obtained from a child younger than two who had a stem cell transplant for acute myeloid leukemia, so the T cells may come from the graft donor.

This clonotype was observed many times. The chain couples TRBV12-3 or TRBV12-4 to TRBJ2-2, with TRBD1 matching 7 bases. Germline trimming cut 6 bases from V and 0 bases from J; bases unmatched to any gene: 4. CDR3 length equals 15 residues. Here the CDR3 reads CASSGTEPNTGELFF. CDR3 nucleotide sequence: TGTGCCAGCAGCGGGACAGAACCGAACACCGGGGAGCTGTTTTTT.

At least ten counts were recorded for this clonotype. The chain has TRBV7-9 and TRBJ2-7; possibly TRBD2 for D (5 bases). The CDR3 is 14 amino acids. Germline V gene sequence: CDR1 SEHNR, CDR2 FQNEAQ (reference sequence). Trimming removed 7 bases at V and 0 bases at J, with 13 bases between. CDR3 in DNA: TGTGCCAGCACCCCGCCTGGGAGCTCCTACGAGCAGTACTTC. Protein product: CASTPPGSSYEQYF.

This clonotype was seen many times. V gene TRBV12-3 or TRBV12-4 combines with J gene TRBJ2-7; 8 bases are shared with TRBD2. The CDR3 is 12 residues long. With V trimmed by 5 bases and J by 6 bases, 3 bases remained unmatched. DNA for the CDR3: TGTGCCAGCAGTAGCGGGGGCGGCGAGCAGTACTTC. Translation gives CASSSGGGEQYF.

This clonotype was seen at least ten times. V is TRBV4-3 and J is TRBJ2-7, with TRBD2 matching 7 bases. Germline V gene sequence: CDR1 LGHNA, CDR2 YSLEER. V shed 1 base and J 0 bases; nucleotides not matched to a gene: 3. CDR3 size: 15 residues. The CDR3 sequence: CASSQGPSGSYEQYF. The CDR3 region has the DNA TGCGCCAGCAGCCAAGGGCCTAGCGGCTCCTACGAGCAGTACTTC.

This clonotype showed up many times. The chain has TRBV27 and TRBJ2-1; D ambiguous. Germline lookup yields CDR1 MNHEY and CDR2 SMNVEV (reference sequence). This CDR3 region has 14 residues. V was trimmed by 2 bases and J by 1 base, leaving 6 bases between them. CDR3 DNA: TGTGCCAGCAGTTTAGGCAGTTCCTACAATGAGCAGTTCTTC. This sequence encodes CASSLGSSYNEQFF.

This clonotype was picked up many times. J is TRBJ2-5 and V is TRBV30, with D perhaps TRBD1 (5 bases). The CDR3 totals 11 residues. V was pared by 7 bases and J by 7 bases, with 13 bases between. The germline V gene encodes CDR1 GTSNPN and CDR2 SVGIG (reference sequence). The CDR3 nucleotides are TGTGCCTCCAGCCAGGGTTCGACCCAGTACTTC. Amino acids: CASSQGSTQYF.

This clonotype was detected many times. J is TRBJ1-2 and V is TRBV13; possibly TRBD1 for D (5 bases). Germline CDR1 and CDR2: PRHDT and FYEKMQ (reference sequence). This CDR3 is built from 13 residues. Trimming took 5 bases from V and 8 from J, leaving 15 bases between them. This CDR3 is CASSTGAEGGYTF. The CDR3, as DNA: TGTGCCAGCAGCACCGGGGCCGAAGGCGGCTACACCTTC.

In its sample, this clonotype was seen many times. V gene TRBV5-8 combines with J gene TRBJ1-2; D perhaps matches TRBD1 (6 bases). The CDR3 length is 13 residues. Germline V lookup: CDR1 SGHTS, CDR2 YDEGEE. Trimming pared 1 base from V and 7 bases from J, leaving 11 bases between. Here the CDR3 reads CASSLYRAPGYTF. CDR3 nucleotides: TGTGCCAGCAGCTTGTACAGGGCCCCTGGCTACACCTTC. Full variable domain (missing parts from reference TRBV5-8 and TRBJ1-2): EAGVTQSPTHLIKTRGQQATLRCSPISGHTSVYWYQQALGLGLQFLLWYDEGEERNRGNFPPRFSGRQFPNYSSELNVNALELEDSALYLCASSLYRAPGYTFGSGTRLTVV.

The chain recombines TRBV7-2 with TRBJ2-5; 7 bases line up with TRBD2. The germline V gene encodes CDR1 SGHTA and CDR2 FQGNSA. The ends lost 5 bases at V and 5 bases at J; junction bases unmatched: 8. The CDR3 runs 14 residues. CDR3 sequence reads: CASSQSGVQETQYF. CDR3 in DNA: TGTGCCAGCAGCCAAAGCGGGGTTCAGGAGACCCAGTACTTC.

This clonotype was detected many times. This rearrangement joins TRBV6-1 to TRBJ2-2, with a weak D call TRBD2 (6 bases). The CDR3 has 16 amino acids. Germline CDR1 is MNHNS and CDR2 is SASEGT. The V gene lost 2 bases and the J gene lost 2 bases, with 12 bases spanning the gap. Here the CDR3 reads CASSEWWGDNTGELFF. The DNA for the CDR3 is TGTGCCAGCAGTGAATGGTGGGGGGACAACACCGGGGAGCTGTTTTTT.

This clonotype appeared many times. The chain joins TRBV6-1 to TRBJ2-7; a possible D gene is TRBD2 (6 bases). Trimming took off 4 bases at V and 3 bases at J, with 19 bases between the two ends. Germline CDR1 reads MNHNS; CDR2 reads SASEGT. The CDR3 is 16 amino acids. In nucleotides, the CDR3 is TGTGCCAGCAGTGGAGGGACGGTGCGGGGCCGCTACGAGCAGTACTTC. Translation gives CASSGGTVRGRYEQYF.

Ten or more counts support this clonotype. The chain is built from TRBV20-1 and TRBJ1-4, with 8 bases aligning to TRBD1. Per germline, CDR1 DFQATT and CDR2 SNEGSKA (reference sequence). This CDR3 spans 14 amino acids. V gave up 5 bases and J gave up 8 bases; unmatched junction bases: 10. The CDR3 here is CSAHRDRKGEKLFF. The CDR3 DNA reads TGCAGTGCTCACCGGGACAGGAAGGGGGAAAAACTGTTTTTT.

This clonotype was counted at least ten times. This chain joins TRBV14 and TRBJ2-7, with D possibly TRBD1 on 5 matching bases. Germline CDR1 and CDR2: SGHDN and FVKESK. This CDR3 spans 16 amino acids. With 3 bases removed from V and 3 bases from J, the gap between germline ends came to 18 bases. DNA of the CDR3: TGTGCCAGCAGCCAGCCCTCCGGTCAGGGAAGCTACGAGCAGTACTTC. Its protein product is CASSQPSGQGSYEQYF. Full variable domain (outside the CDR3, taken from reference TRBV14 and TRBJ2-7): EAGVTQFPSHSVIEKGQTVTLRCDPISGHDNLYWYRRVMGKEIKFLLHFVKESKQDESGMPNNRFLAERTGGTYSTLKVQPAELEDSGVYFCASSQPSGQGSYEQYFGPGTRLTVT.